What follows describes a single T cell receptor beta chain. This clonotype was detected a few times. The target of this receptor is not known. Base quality data are lacking; no much larger clone is found one base away. CDR1 is given as SEHNR and CDR2 as FQNEAQ, both from the germline V gene (reference sequence). Trimming accounts for 1 base at V and 1 base at J, while the number of junction bases matched to no gene is 1. Counted from cysteine to phenylalanine, this CDR3 has 15 amino acids. The entry retains the CDR3 DNA only, 45 bases that are in frame from base 1. The method was PCR. Sequencing used an Illumina HiSeq 2500. Molecular barcoding was employed in the preparation of TCR libraries, with unique molecular identifiers being used to normalize TCRbeta repertoire quantification. In TCRdb, the public reads were trimmed at Q25 with fastp and aligned with MiXCR, with productive beta chains retained. CDR3 protein duplicates are merged, each entry listing the most common genes and DNA. The sample data list 250,000 to 400,000 distinct CDR3 sequences, and roughly 21% of these were observed just once. The ten largest clones capture approximately 11% of the sample.

This specimen belongs to a study of T-cell reconstitution after alpha-beta-depleted transplantation in children (TCRdb year 2016). General notes on the study: The study quantitatively tracked T-cell immune reconstitution after TCRalphabeta/CD19-depleted allogeneic hematopoietic cell transplantation in children using TCR repertoire profiling.

What this sample's treatment or condition label stands for: allogeneic hematopoietic cell transplantation with graft depleted of TCRalphabeta T cells and CD19 B cells. The transplant recipients were children given TCRalphabeta/CD19-depleted allogeneic hematopoietic cell grafts. The full study reports these points: Apparently early alphabetaT-cell count recovery about two months after transplant reportedly relied on only several hundred rapidly expanded clones derived from non-depleted graft cells. The high TCRbeta diversity at day 60 in some patients was ascribed to recipient T cells and intrathymic progenitors that had survived conditioning. The frequencies of hyperexpanded clones fell over the following months, and after one year, T-cell counts and TCRbeta diversity were mostly attributed to newly produced T cells.

Recombination connected TRBV7-9 to TRBJ2-5; 9 of the junction bases match TRBD2. The origin of this receptor is a male patient between 5 and 17 years old who had a stem cell transplant for acute lymphoblastic leukemia, so the T cells may come from the graft donor. This sample comprised PBMCs, mostly from graft donor cells, obtained 180 days after TCRalphabeta/CD19-depleted stem cell transplant. CDR3 region: CASSLVTSGQETQYF. The DNA reads TGTGCCAGCAGCTTAGTGACTAGCGGCCAAGAGACCCAGTACTTC.